This T cell receptor (beta chain) was obtained from a study of T cells in Graves' hyperthyroidism and ophthalmopathy. For the study at large: Blood from the periphery was taken at initial diagnosis, before any treatment.

It was RNA transcripts that yielded the amplified TCR beta CDR3 regions. HTBI primers were employed in a first-round RT-PCR of the TCR CDR3. TCRdb ran MiXCR on the multiplex PCR reads and lists one entry per CDR3 protein. The sample lists fewer than 750,000 distinct CDR3 sequences, about 15% occurring once. Germline CDR1 and CDR2: MNHNS and SASEGT. The CDR3 runs 13 residues. Trimming took off 5 bases at V and 10 bases at J, with 12 bases between the two ends. This clonotype showed up many times. The J gene is TRBJ1-6, the V gene TRBV6-1; unclear D gene. The clonotype was recovered from a woman aged 45 to 65 with Graves' ophthalmopathy. Specimen: blood. CDR3 region: CASSSGYRSPLHF. The CDR3 DNA is TGTGCCAGCAGTTCTGGATATCGGTCACCCCTCCACTTT.